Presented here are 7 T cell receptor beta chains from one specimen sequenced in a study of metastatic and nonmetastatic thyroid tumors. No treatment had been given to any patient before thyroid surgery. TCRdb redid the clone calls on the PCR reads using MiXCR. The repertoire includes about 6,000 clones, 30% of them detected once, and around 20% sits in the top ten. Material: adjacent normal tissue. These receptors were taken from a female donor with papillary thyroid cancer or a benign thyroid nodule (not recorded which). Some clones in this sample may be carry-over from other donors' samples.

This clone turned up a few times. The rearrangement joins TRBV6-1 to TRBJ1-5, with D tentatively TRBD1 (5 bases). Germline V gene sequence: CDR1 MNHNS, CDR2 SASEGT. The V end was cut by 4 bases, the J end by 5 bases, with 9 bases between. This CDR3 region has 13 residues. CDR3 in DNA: TGTGCCAGCAGTGTACAGGAATATCAGCCCCAGCATTTT. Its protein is CASSVQEYQPQHF.

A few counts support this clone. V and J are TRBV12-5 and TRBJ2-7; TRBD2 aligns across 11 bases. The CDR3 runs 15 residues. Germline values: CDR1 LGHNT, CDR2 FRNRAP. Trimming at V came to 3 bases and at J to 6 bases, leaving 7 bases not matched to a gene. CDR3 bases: TGTGCTAGTGGTTTTGAAGCCCTAGCGGGAGGCGAGCAGTACTTC. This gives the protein CASGFEALAGGEQYF.

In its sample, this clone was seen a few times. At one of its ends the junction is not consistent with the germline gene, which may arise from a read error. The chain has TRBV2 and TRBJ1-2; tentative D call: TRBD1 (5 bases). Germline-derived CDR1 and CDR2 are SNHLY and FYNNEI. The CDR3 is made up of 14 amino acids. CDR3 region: CASRVYGGSYGYAF. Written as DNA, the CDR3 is TGTGCCAGCAGAGTGTATGGGGGTAGCTATGGCTACGCCTTC.

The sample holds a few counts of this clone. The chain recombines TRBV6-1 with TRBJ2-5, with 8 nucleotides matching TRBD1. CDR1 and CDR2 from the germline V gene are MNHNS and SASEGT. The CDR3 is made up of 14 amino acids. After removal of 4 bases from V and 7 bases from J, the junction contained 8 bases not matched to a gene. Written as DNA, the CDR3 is TGTGCCAGCAGTGTCGGACAGGGTTGGGGGACCCAGTACTTC. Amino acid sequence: CASSVGQGWGTQYF.

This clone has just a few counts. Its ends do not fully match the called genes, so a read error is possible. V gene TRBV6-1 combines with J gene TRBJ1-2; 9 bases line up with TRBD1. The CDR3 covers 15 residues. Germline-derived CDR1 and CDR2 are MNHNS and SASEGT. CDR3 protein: CVSIEATGGWGGYTF. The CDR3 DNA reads TGTGTCAGCATTGAAGCCACAGGGGGCTGGGGTGGCTACACCTTC.

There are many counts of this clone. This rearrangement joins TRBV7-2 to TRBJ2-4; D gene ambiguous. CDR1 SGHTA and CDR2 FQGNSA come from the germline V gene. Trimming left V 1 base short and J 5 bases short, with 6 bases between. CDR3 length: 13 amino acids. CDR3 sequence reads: CASSLGRENIQYF. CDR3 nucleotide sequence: TGTGCCAGCAGCTTAGGAAGGGAAAACATTCAGTACTTC.

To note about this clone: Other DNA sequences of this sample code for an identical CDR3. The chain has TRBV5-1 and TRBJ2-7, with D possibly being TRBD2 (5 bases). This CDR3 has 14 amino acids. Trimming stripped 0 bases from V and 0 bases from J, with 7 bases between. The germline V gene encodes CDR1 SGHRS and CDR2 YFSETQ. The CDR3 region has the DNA TGCGCCAGCAGCTTGGCGGGGAACTCCTACGAGCAGTACTTC. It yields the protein CASSLAGNSYEQYF.